This paragraph reports one TCR beta chain. This CDR3 has 13 residues. Looked up from germline, CDR1 is MNHEY and CDR2 is SVGAGI. The ends lost 6 bases at V and 7 bases at J; junction bases unmatched: 8. The data were obtained in a study of cytomegalovirus exposure and HLA in healthy donors. PCR involved 60 Vbeta and 13 Jbeta primers. TCRdb's table, derived via immunoSEQ multiplex PCR, lists solely in-frame clones and lacks some. The sample has under 65,000 clones. The rearrangement links TRBV6-5 to TRBJ2-7, with 8 bases fitting TRBD2. This receptor was taken from a woman between 35 and 50 years old in good health and CMV-seronegative. The sample comprised PBMCs. CDR3 region: CASSKVASGEQYF. In nucleotides, the CDR3 is TGTGCCAGCAGCAAGGTAGCTAGCGGGGAGCAGTACTTC.